Following are 23 T cell receptor beta chains from one sample sequenced in a study of metastatic and nonmetastatic thyroid tumors. With MiXCR, TCRdb reprocessed the PCR reads. Of 18,000 or so clones in the sample, approximately 20% were seen once. Prior to thyroid surgery, none of the patients had received any treatment. Sequencing input: tumor tissue. These receptors were collected from a female donor with papillary thyroid cancer or a benign thyroid nodule (not recorded which). Some clones in this sample may be carry-over from other donors' samples.

This clone qualifies as medium-sized. The rearrangement uses TRBV20-1 and TRBJ2-2; D remains ambiguous. The CDR3 loop spans 15 amino acids. V gave up 0 bases and J gave up 1 base, with 9 bases separating them. Germline-derived CDR1 and CDR2 are DFQATT and SNEGSKA (reference sequence). Written as DNA, the CDR3 is TGCAGTGCTAGAGATTCGGTCAAGAACACCGGGGAGCTGTTTTTT. Translating it yields CSARDSVKNTGELFF.

Regarding this clone: Just one base apart from a much larger clone, this may be a read error. At the DNA level, this CDR3 is encoded by other sequences in the same sample as well. This chain uses TRBV20-1 with TRBJ1-5; D unresolved. Germline V lookup: CDR1 DFQATT, CDR2 SNEGSKA (reference sequence). This CDR3 is 12 amino acids long. Between the trimmed V and J ends, which lost 3 bases and 3 bases, there was a span of 6 bases. The CDR3 loop reads CSARASNQPQHF. The CDR3 DNA is TGCAGTGCTAGGGCCTCCAATCAGCCCCAGCATTTT.

Note on this clone: A much larger clone lies one base from this, so it may be a read error. This chain links TRBV20-1 with TRBJ2-4; 7 bases match TRBD1. Germline lookup yields CDR1 DFQATT and CDR2 SNEGSKA (reference sequence). The CDR3 is made up of 13 amino acids. DNA for the CDR3: TGCAGTTCTAGAGAATGGACAGGAAACATTCAGTACTTC. This encodes CSSREWTGNIQYF.

This clone counts as large. This chain uses TRBV27 with TRBJ2-7; TRBD1 or TRBD2 may be the D gene (5 bases each). This CDR3 is built from 16 residues. V lost 4 bases, J lost 4 bases, and 20 bases lay in between. Germline V gene sequence: CDR1 MNHEY, CDR2 SMNVEV (reference sequence). CDR3 protein: CASSSGSGPTPYEQYF. The CDR3 bases are TGTGCCAGCAGTTCCGGGTCGGGACCGACGCCTTACGAGCAGTACTTC.

Only one count was recorded for this clone. This chain links TRBV19 with TRBJ1-1; D is ambiguous. Germline lookup yields CDR1 LNHDA and CDR2 SQIVND (reference sequence). The V end lost 3 bases, the J end lost 5 bases, and 4 bases lay between the germline ends. CDR3 size: 11 residues. CDR3 coding DNA: TGTGCCAGTAGTATGGGTACTGAAGCTTTCTTT. Residues: CASSMGTEAFF.

This clone was observed a few times. This chain uses TRBV28 with TRBJ1-1; 7 nucleotides line up with TRBD1. V lost 3 bases to trimming and J lost 3 bases; unmatched junction nucleotides: 10. The germline gives CDR1 MDHEN, CDR2 SYDVKM. The CDR3 covers 16 residues. CDR3 DNA: TGTGCCAGCAGTTTTGCGGAGGGGGCTGGGGACACTGAAGCTTTCTTT. Encoded protein: CASSFAEGAGDTEAFF.

The V call is TRBV28, the J call TRBJ2-1; 9 nucleotides match TRBD2. V trimming: 5 bases; J trimming: 6 bases; junction bases outside the gene matches: 14. CDR3 length: 17 residues. Per germline, CDR1 MDHEN and CDR2 SYDVKM. CDR3 sequence reads: CASSKIAGELGANEQFF. For the CDR3, the DNA is TGTGCCAGCAGTAAAATAGCGGGAGAGCTTGGGGCCAATGAGCAGTTCTTC.

Ten or more counts support this clone. This may be a read error: a much more frequent sequence differs by one nucleotide. Without the conserved terminal phenylalanine or tryptophan, this CDR3 likely stems from a read error. This sequence joins TRBV30 and TRBJ1-1; tentatively, D is TRBD1 (5 bases). Germline CDR1 GTSNPN, CDR2 SVGIG (reference sequence). V lost 4 bases and J lost 10, with 19 bases in between. This CDR3 comprises 13 residues. For the CDR3, the DNA is TGTGCCTGGACCCACCGAGGTGGTAGGGGAGCTTTCCTT. As protein: CAWTHRGGRGAFL.

V is TRBV2 and J is TRBJ2-2; D call uncertain. The germline V and J ends were trimmed by 4 bases and 6 bases, with 12 bases remaining between them. The CDR3 loop spans 14 amino acids. Germline values: CDR1 SNHLY, CDR2 FYNNEI. The CDR3 protein is CASSGLVIAGELFF. CDR3 DNA: TGTGCCAGCAGTGGGCTAGTTATCGCCGGGGAGCTGTTTTTT.

This clone was seen ten or more times. J is TRBJ1-5 and V is TRBV6-1; possible D gene TRBD1, 6 bases. With 7 bases removed from V and 6 bases from J, the gap between germline ends came to 13 bases. The CDR3 runs 13 residues. Germline V gene lookup returns CDR1 MNHNS and CDR2 SASEGT. The CDR3 protein is CASTGDKGQPQHF. The CDR3 nucleotides are TGTGCCAGCACAGGGGATAAGGGTCAGCCCCAGCATTTT.

This chain links TRBV6-1 with TRBJ1-3, with TRBD1 as a possible D gene (6 bases). The germline V and J ends were trimmed by 6 bases and 6 bases, with 12 bases remaining between them. The CDR3 is made up of 13 amino acids. Germline V gene data show CDR1 as MNHNS and CDR2 as SASEGT. CDR3 region: CASSLRGSNTIYF. The CDR3 nucleotides read TGTGCCAGCAGCCTCAGGGGCTCAAACACCATATATTTT.

There are many counts of this clone. The CDR3 DNA follows: TGCAGTGCTAAGGGAGCCGCTAGGTTCTCCCCGGCCCGGGGGGCGAATTCACCCCTCCACTTT. It encodes CSAKGAARFSPARGANSPLHF. The genes are TRBV20-1 and TRBJ1-6; tentative D call: TRBD1 (6 bases). Germline assignment: CDR1 DFQATT and CDR2 SNEGSKA (reference sequence). The CDR3 runs to 21 residues. Trimming shortened V by 4 bases and J by 7 bases, and 35 bases separated the two germline ends.

The table lists this clone with many counts. The V call is TRBV2, the J call TRBJ2-3, with 7 bases fitting TRBD2. This CDR3 is built from 20 residues. Germline CDR1 reads SNHLY; CDR2 reads FYNNEI. J lost 0 bases, V lost 0 bases, and 15 bases had no gene match. CDR3 region: CASSEALPGGSHDSTDTQYF. Written as DNA, the CDR3 is TGTGCCAGCAGTGAAGCGCTACCGGGCGGGAGCCACGATAGCACAGATACGCAGTATTTT.

The chain has TRBV20-1 and TRBJ2-7, with 9 bases that match TRBD1. The J segment lost 3 bases and the V segment lost 6 bases, leaving 9 bases of the junction unmatched. Looked up from germline, CDR1 is DFQATT and CDR2 is SNEGSKA (reference sequence). This CDR3 spans 14 amino acids. CDR3 in amino acids: CSAPPRDRVYEQYF. The CDR3 DNA reads TGCAGTGCGCCCCCCCGGGACAGGGTCTACGAGCAGTACTTC.

The chain has TRBV7-6 and TRBJ1-1; possibly TRBD1 for D (5 bases). This CDR3 comprises 13 residues. Germline CDR1 reads SGHVS; CDR2 reads FNYEAQ. Trimming removed 6 bases at V and 4 bases at J, with 12 bases between. CDR3: CASSPSRVTEAFF. The DNA for the CDR3 is TGTGCCAGCAGTCCATCCAGGGTCACTGAAGCTTTCTTT.

The chain joins TRBV3-1 to TRBJ1-6; possibly TRBD1 for D (5 bases). Trimming removed 4 bases from V and 11 bases from J, with 12 bases in between. The CDR3 runs to 13 residues. CDR1 is LGHDT and CDR2 is YNNKEL in the germline V gene (reference sequence). CDR3 region: CASSPQGVTPLHF. In DNA form, the CDR3 reads TGTGCCAGCAGCCCCCAGGGTGTGACACCCCTCCACTTT.

This clone has a count of ten or more. The chain links TRBV5-6 to TRBJ2-7; 12 nucleotides agree with TRBD2. With V trimmed by 4 bases and J by 3 bases, 8 bases remained unmatched. The CDR3 loop spans 16 amino acids. In germline, CDR1 is SGHDT, CDR2 YYEEEE. The CDR3 is CASSPQTSGSLYEQYF. The CDR3 DNA is TGTGCCAGCAGCCCTCAGACTAGCGGGAGTCTCTACGAGCAGTACTTC.

This clone has more than one count but fewer than ten. The rearrangement joins TRBV6-2 or TRBV6-3 to TRBJ2-2; D gene unclear. This CDR3 region has 11 residues. Trimming pared 6 bases from V and 7 bases from J, leaving 6 bases between. Looked up from germline, CDR1 is MNHEY and CDR2 is SVGEGT. DNA for the CDR3: TGTGCCAGCAGAGACGTCGGGGAGCTGTTTTTT. Its protein product is CASRDVGELFF.

This clone was counted many times. CDR3 protein: CASSYRQGRYGYTF. As DNA, the CDR3 is TGTGCCAGCAGTTACCGGCAGGGAAGATATGGCTACACCTTC. This sequence joins TRBV6-5 and TRBJ1-2; tentatively, D is TRBD1 (5 bases). V was cut by 2 bases and J by 5 bases, with 12 bases left in between. Germline V gene data show CDR1 as MNHEY and CDR2 as SVGAGI. This CDR3 spans 14 amino acids.

This clone was observed at least ten times. The chain uses TRBV7-2 and TRBJ1-1; D call uncertain. This CDR3 has 13 residues. Trimming removed 4 bases at V and 4 bases at J, with 10 bases between. Germline V gene sequence: CDR1 SGHTA, CDR2 FQGNSA. This chain's CDR3 is CASSSFEGTEAFF. In nucleotides, the CDR3 is TGTGCCAGCAGCTCCTTTGAGGGCACTGAAGCTTTCTTT.

The J gene is TRBJ2-1, the V gene TRBV12-3 or TRBV12-4; 8 bases are a match to TRBD2. After removal of 7 bases from V and 4 bases from J, the junction contained 9 bases not matched to a gene. The CDR3 has 15 residues. For the CDR3, the DNA is TGTGCCAGCACCGGGGGGGGGACTTATTACAATGAGCAGTTCTTC. This codes for CASTGGGTYYNEQFF.

This clone was picked up a small number of times. The V gene is TRBV24-1, the J gene TRBJ2-3; D gene uncertain. The germline CDR1 and CDR2 sequences are KGHDR and SFDVKD. The germline V and J ends were trimmed by 1 base and 5 bases, with 6 bases remaining between them. The CDR3 covers 13 residues. This CDR3 is CATSDLPLDTQYF. The CDR3 DNA reads TGTGCCACCAGTGATTTACCCTTAGATACGCAGTATTTT.

The J gene is TRBJ1-1, the V gene TRBV20-1; D is unclear. This CDR3 spans 12 amino acids. The germline gives CDR1 DFQATT, CDR2 SNEGSKA (reference sequence). With 6 bases removed from V and 6 bases from J, the gap between germline ends came to 14 bases. The CDR3 spells CSAPSRVAEAFF. In DNA, the CDR3 is TGCAGTGCCCCTTCGCGGGTCGCTGAAGCTTTCTTT.